Shown below are 21 T cell receptor beta chains from a single sample sequenced in a study of blood T cell repertoires in COVID-19. Sequencing was performed with immunoSEQ multiplex PCR; in TCRdb, only in-frame clones are kept and a portion is missing. The table has around 200,000 clones, about four fifths seen once; the top ten hold less than 3.5%. The sequenced material came from peripheral blood. The receptors stem from a man aged 45-60 years with active or convalescent COVID-19.

The chain has TRBV11-2 and TRBJ1-2; 9 nucleotides align to TRBD1. Trimming removed 4 bases from V and 8 bases from J; junction bases left unmatched: 11. This CDR3 is built from 15 residues. Germline CDR1 is SGHAT and CDR2 is FQNNGV. CDR3 nucleotide sequence: TGTGCCAGCAGCTCTCTCACAGGGGGCGCTCAGGGCTACACCTTC. Translating gives CASSSLTGGAQGYTF.

The rearrangement joins TRBV9 to TRBJ1-4, with 12 bases identical to TRBD1. The CDR3 length is 15 residues. Germline lookup yields CDR1 SGDLS and CDR2 YYNGEE. V lost 4 bases to trimming and J lost 7 bases; unmatched junction nucleotides: 5. The CDR3 here is CASSTGTGGGEKLFF. Here the CDR3 DNA reads TGTGCCAGCAGCACTGGGACAGGGGGCGGTGAAAAACTGTTTTTT. Together with reference TRBV9 and TRBJ1-4, the CDR3 gives the full variable domain: DSGVTQTPKHLITATGQRVTLRCSPRSGDLSVYWYQQSLDQGLQFLIQYYNGEERAKGNILERFSAQQFPDLHSELNLSSLELGDSALYFCASSTGTGGGEKLFFGSGTQLSVL.

The chain has TRBV7-9 and TRBJ1-1; 7 bases align to TRBD1. The germline V gene has CDR1 SEHNR and CDR2 FQNEAQ (reference sequence). Trimming cost V 5 bases and J 1 base; bases outside gene matches: 4. The CDR3 extends over 14 amino acids. This chain's CDR3 is CASSPGDRNTEAFF. The CDR3 DNA is TGTGCCAGCAGCCCGGGGGACAGGAACACTGAAGCTTTCTTT.

A few counts support this clone. The V gene is TRBV5-1, the J gene TRBJ2-5, with D maybe TRBD1 (5 bases). Germline V gene sequence: CDR1 SGHRS, CDR2 YFSETQ. There are 14 residues in the CDR3. V lost 6 bases and J lost 1, with 13 bases in between. The CDR3 reads CASKGSGFQETQYF. CDR3 in DNA: TGCGCCAGCAAGGGGTCCGGCTTCCAAGAGACCCAGTACTTC.

This clone was seen only once. This sequence joins TRBV24-1 and TRBJ1-2, with TRBD1 identical over 11 bases. Germline assignment: CDR1 KGHDR and CDR2 SFDVKD. CDR3 length: 17 amino acids. V was clipped by 4 bases and J by 2 bases; unmatched bases: 8. The CDR3 bases are TGTGCCACCAGTGAAACGCCGGGACAGGGGGGCAACTATGGCTACACCTTC. Translated, it gives CATSETPGQGGNYGYTF.

J is TRBJ2-2 and V is TRBV19; 7 bases are shared with TRBD1. The germline CDR1 and CDR2 sequences are LNHDA and SQIVND (reference sequence). This CDR3 has 16 residues. V lost 5 bases, J lost 6 bases, and 12 bases stayed unmatched. The CDR3 reads CASSVGQRINAGELFF. The CDR3 DNA is TGTGCCAGTAGTGTGGGACAGCGGATCAACGCCGGGGAGCTGTTTTTT.

The rearrangement uses TRBV7-9 and TRBJ1-4, with D hard to call. CDR1 is SEHNR, CDR2 FQNEAQ, per germline (reference sequence). This CDR3 spans 17 amino acids. V lost 2 bases and J lost 4, with 17 bases in between. In DNA form, the CDR3 reads TGTGCCAGCAGCTTACCCTCGCCCGACATTGGTAATGAAAAACTGTTTTTT. Amino acids: CASSLPSPDIGNEKLFF.

This clone was observed a handful of times. The CDR3 bases are TGTGCCAGCAGCTTGGGCGGGATGACAGATACGCAGTATTTT. Translating it yields CASSLGGMTDTQYF. The chain couples TRBV11-3 to TRBJ2-3; tentatively, D is TRBD2 (6 bases). The CDR3 extends over 14 amino acids. Germline values: CDR1 SGHNT, CDR2 YENEEA. With 3 bases removed from V and 3 bases from J, the gap between germline ends came to 10 bases.

In this sample, this clone turned up once. V is TRBV5-1 and J is TRBJ2-2; 8 bases line up with TRBD1. The CDR3 spans 15 residues. The germline V gene encodes CDR1 SGHRS and CDR2 YFSETQ. V dropped 2 bases and J dropped 3; count of bases not matched to a gene: 3. In DNA form, the CDR3 reads TGCGCCAGCAGCTTAACACAGGGGGACACCGGGGAGCTGTTTTTT. Its protein is CASSLTQGDTGELFF.

This chain joins TRBV12-3 or TRBV12-4 and TRBJ2-5; D perhaps matches TRBD1 (6 bases). V lost 5 bases to trimming and J lost 3 bases, with 10 bases between them. The CDR3 runs 13 residues. CDR3 DNA sequence: TGTGCCAGCAGTCTTCAGGGGAAAGAGACCCAGTACTTC. This codes for CASSLQGKETQYF.

V usage is TRBV6-6 and J usage is TRBJ1-1; the match to TRBD1 covers 8 bases. The germline CDR1 and CDR2 sequences are MNHNY and SVGAGI (reference sequence). Trimming cost V 6 bases and J 4 bases; bases outside gene matches: 10. The CDR3 consists of 15 residues. The CDR3 protein is CASSEPNQGATEAFF. Here the CDR3 DNA reads TGTGCCAGCAGCGAACCGAATCAGGGGGCCACTGAAGCTTTCTTT.

The V call is TRBV5-1, the J call TRBJ1-1; maybe TRBD1 (6 bases). The CDR3 loop spans 15 amino acids. V was trimmed by 4 bases and J by 4 bases, leaving 17 bases between them. Germline V gives CDR1 SGHRS, CDR2 YFSETQ. The CDR3 DNA reads TGCGCCAGCAGCAAAGGACAGCTAAGAGGCACTGAAGCTTTCTTT. Translating it yields CASSKGQLRGTEAFF. Full variable domain (outside the CDR3, taken from reference TRBV5-1 and TRBJ1-1): KAGVTQTPRYLIKTRGQQVTLSCSPISGHRSVSWYQQTPGQGLQFLFEYFSETQRNKGNFPGRFSGRQFSNSRSEMNVSTLELGDSALYLCASSKGQLRGTEAFFGQGTRLTVV.

CDR3 loop: CASSRAGEGTEAFF. The CDR3 region has the DNA TGCGCCAGCAGCAGGGCGGGGGAAGGCACTGAAGCTTTCTTT. The chain recombines TRBV5-1 with TRBJ1-1; D might be TRBD1 (5 bases). V was shortened by 4 bases and J by 4 bases, with 14 bases between the two germline ends. The CDR3 runs to 14 residues. CDR1 SGHRS and CDR2 YFSETQ come from the germline V gene. The variable domain in full, with the rest retrieved from reference TRBV5-1 and TRBJ1-1, is KAGVTQTPRYLIKTRGQQVTLSCSPISGHRSVSWYQQTPGQGLQFLFEYFSETQRNKGNFPGRFSGRQFSNSRSEMNVSTLELGDSALYLCASSRAGEGTEAFFGQGTRLTVV.

This clone has a single count. The chain combines TRBV5-1 with TRBJ1-2, with D hard to call. The CDR3 runs 12 residues. Germline CDR1 is SGHRS and CDR2 is YFSETQ. With 4 bases removed from V and 5 bases from J, the gap between germline ends came to 9 bases. CDR3 DNA sequence: TGCGCCAGCAGCACGTCGGGGTATGGCTACACCTTC. Protein product: CASSTSGYGYTF.

The chain joins TRBV11-2 to TRBJ2-7; 9 bases are shared with TRBD1. Germline V gene data show CDR1 as SGHAT and CDR2 as FQNNGV. There are 14 residues in the CDR3. After removal of 5 bases from V and 7 bases from J, the junction contained 9 bases not matched to a gene. The CDR3 nucleotides read TGTGCCAGCAGCACTAACAGGGGGCGGGCGGAGCAGTACTTC. Translation gives CASSTNRGRAEQYF.

This clone was seen only a few times. This sequence joins TRBV4-3 and TRBJ2-3, with 8 bases that match TRBD2. The V gene's germline CDR1 is LGHNA and CDR2 YSLEER. This CDR3 is built from 19 residues. With V trimmed by 2 bases and J by 1 base, 14 bases remained unmatched. The CDR3 protein is CASSQTGTSNGFGTDTQYF. CDR3 coding DNA: TGCGCCAGCAGCCAAACCGGGACTAGTAACGGGTTTGGCACAGATACGCAGTATTTT.

The gene calls are TRBV11-2 and TRBJ1-1; D is unresolved. The germline V gene encodes CDR1 SGHAT and CDR2 FQNNGV. Trimming shortened V by 5 bases and J by 4 bases, and 26 bases separated the two germline ends. The CDR3 has 18 residues. The CDR3 protein is CASSRLGEGIKLSTEAFF. The CDR3 region has the DNA TGTGCCAGCAGCCGGCTAGGAGAAGGTATCAAGTTAAGCACTGAAGCTTTCTTT.

This clone was found once. V gene TRBV12-5 combines with J gene TRBJ1-2, with D perhaps TRBD1 (6 bases). Trimming stripped 7 bases from V and 4 bases from J, with 13 bases between. This CDR3 has 13 amino acids. Germline values: CDR1 LGHNT, CDR2 FRNRAP. CDR3 sequence (DNA): TGTGCTAGTGCCCGGGAAGGGGGCTATGGCTACACCTTC. Amino acids: CASAREGGYGYTF.

This clone was observed once. The chain links TRBV18 to TRBJ2-1; a possible D gene is TRBD1 (6 bases). This CDR3 comprises 12 residues. The germline V gene has CDR1 KGHSH and CDR2 LQKENI. V lost 2 bases and J 10 bases, leaving 9 bases between the germline ends. CDR3 residues: CASSPTGMEQFF. In nucleotides, the CDR3 is TGTGCCAGCTCACCAACAGGGATGGAGCAGTTCTTC.

In nucleotides, the CDR3 is TGTGCCAGCAGCATCGGGACAGCCTATGGCTACACCTTC. Its translation: CASSIGTAYGYTF. The chain employs TRBV5-4 and TRBJ1-2; 7 positions agree with TRBD1. CDR3 length: 13 residues. Germline CDR1 reads SGHNT; CDR2 reads YYREEE (reference sequence). Trimming at V came to 4 bases and at J to 4 bases, leaving 4 bases not matched to a gene.

V and J are TRBV19 and TRBJ1-2; 8 bases align to TRBD1. Trimming took 5 bases from V and 1 from J; bases not matched to a gene: 9. CDR1 and CDR2 from the germline V gene are LNHDA and SQIVND (reference sequence). CDR3 length equals 16 residues. For the CDR3, the DNA is TGTGCCAGTAGTCCCCGTACCGGACAGGGTAACTATGGCTACACCTTC. This gives the protein CASSPRTGQGNYGYTF.